This TCR beta chain was documented in a study of cytomegalovirus exposure and HLA in healthy donors. Study results and caveats: It was reported that the classifier diagnosed cytomegalovirus status with high specificity and sensitivity in both the original and validation cohorts. Most of the TCR beta V segments (in an earlier analysis) were productive either about 90% or about 30% of the time.

Concerning this clone: The target antigen is unknown. This CDR3 is also generated by other DNA sequences in the sample.

The PCR contained 60 Vbeta and 13 Jbeta primers. Profiled with immunoSEQ multiplex PCR; TCRdb holds only in-frame clones, not every one. This table holds 140,000 to 150,000 clones, 75% found once. J was trimmed by 6 bases and V by 3 bases; bases with no gene match: 2. The CDR3 totals 12 residues. Germline V gives CDR1 SQVTM, CDR2 ANQGSEA. The study sampled nominally healthy donors, though unrecorded immune exposures were likely. This clonotype was obtained from a man aged 25 to 40 in good health and CMV-seronegative. The specimen was PBMCs. The rearrangement links TRBV29-1 to TRBJ2-1, with 7 bases matching TRBD2. The CDR3 protein is CSVDGGINEQFF. The DNA for the CDR3 is TGCAGCGTTGACGGGGGGATCAATGAGCAGTTCTTC.